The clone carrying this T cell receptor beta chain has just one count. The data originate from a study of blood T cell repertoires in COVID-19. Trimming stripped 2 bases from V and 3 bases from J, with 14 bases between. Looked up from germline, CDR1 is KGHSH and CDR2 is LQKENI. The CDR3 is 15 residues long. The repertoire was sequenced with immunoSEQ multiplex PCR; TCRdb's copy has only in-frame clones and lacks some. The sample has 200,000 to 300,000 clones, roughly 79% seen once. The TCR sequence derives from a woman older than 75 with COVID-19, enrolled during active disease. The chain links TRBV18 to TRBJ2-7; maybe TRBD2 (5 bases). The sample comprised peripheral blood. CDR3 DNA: TGTGCCAGCTCACCAAAAAGCGGCGCTAACTACGAGCAGTACTTC. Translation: CASSPKSGANYEQYF.